These 2 T cell receptor beta chains share one sample of origin, sequenced in a study of blood T cell repertoires in COVID-19. Clones were read by immunoSEQ multiplex PCR, and TCRdb kept only the in-frame ones, dropping some. The sample has around 130,000 clones; around 83% are singletons. Sample: peripheral blood. These receptors came from a human donor in a cohort sampled during active COVID-19.

The genes are TRBV12-5 and TRBJ1-2; 7 positions agree with TRBD1. The germline CDR1 and CDR2 sequences are LGHNT and FRNRAP. This CDR3 comprises 11 residues. The CDR3 here is CAQGLGYGYTF. The DNA for the CDR3 is TGTGCACAGGGGTTAGGGTATGGCTACACCTTC. The full variable domain, with the rest looked up from reference TRBV12-5 and TRBJ1-2, is DARVTQTPRHKVTEMGQEVTMRCQPILGHNTVFWYRQTMMQGLELLAYFRNRAPLDDSGMPKDRFSAEMPDATLATLKIQPSEPRDSAVYFCAQGLGYGYTFGSGTRLTVV.

The gene calls are TRBV12-3 or TRBV12-4 and TRBJ2-3, with D perhaps TRBD2 (5 bases). Trimming shortened V by 10 bases and J by 2 bases, and 10 bases separated the two germline ends. This CDR3 spans 12 amino acids. The CDR3 nucleotides read TGTGCCATCACTAGAGACACAGATACGCAGTATTTT. Translation: CAITRDTDTQYF.